Below are 5 T cell receptor beta chains sequenced from a single sample in a study of control samples from healthy donors and cancer patients (TCRdb year 2020). The library was made by the immunoSEQ multiplex PCR assay. TCRdb's version of the immuneACCESS table is confined to in-frame rearrangements and falls short of the full clone set. An unresolved V gene accounts for under half of the shortfall where checked; the remainder is of unknown origin. For this sample there are approximately 130,000 clones; around 86% appear just once. Of the sample, less than 9.5% is held by the ten largest clones. The sample consisted of blood. These receptors originate from a man aged 40-49 years in good health.

This sequence joins TRBV18 and TRBJ1-5; 12 nucleotides agree with TRBD1. Germline CDR1 is KGHSH and CDR2 is LQKENI. The J segment lost 5 bases and the V segment lost 6 bases, leaving 2 bases of the junction unmatched. This CDR3 spans 14 amino acids. CDR3 loop: CASSGTGGHQPQHF. The CDR3 DNA is TGTGCCAGCTCTGGGACAGGGGGCCATCAGCCCCAGCATTTT.

This clone was seen only once. V gene TRBV9 combines with J gene TRBJ1-3; D is perhaps TRBD1 (5 bases). This CDR3 region has 15 residues. The V and J ends lost 0 bases and 2 bases respectively, with 9 bases between them. Germline loops: CDR1 SGDLS, CDR2 YYNGEE. For the CDR3, the DNA is TGTGCCAGCAGCGTAGATGGAGGGGCTGGAAACACCATATATTTT. Its translation is CASSVDGGAGNTIYF.

V is TRBV7-9 and J is TRBJ2-1, with D maybe TRBD1 (6 bases). There are 14 residues in the CDR3. CDR1 SEHNR and CDR2 FQNEAQ come from the germline V gene (reference sequence). With 4 bases removed from V and 5 bases from J, the gap between germline ends came to 12 bases. The DNA for the CDR3 is TGTGCCAGCAGCTCAAATACAGGGAACAATGAGCAGTTCTTC. It is translated as CASSSNTGNNEQFF.

The chain joins TRBV29-1 to TRBJ1-4, with D maybe TRBD1 (6 bases). Germline V lookup: CDR1 SQVTM, CDR2 ANQGSEA. This CDR3 has 14 amino acids. The V and J ends lost 6 bases and 8 bases respectively, with 19 bases between them. CDR3 region: CSVARSGAGEKLFF. DNA of the CDR3: TGCAGCGTCGCCCGGTCGGGGGCAGGGGAAAAACTGTTTTTT.

In its sample, this clone was seen many times. This chain uses TRBV5-1 with TRBJ2-7; either TRBD1 or TRBD2 may fit D (5 bases each). The germline CDR1 and CDR2 sequences are SGHRS and YFSETQ. Trimming stripped 2 bases from V and 0 bases from J, with 15 bases between. CDR3 length: 16 residues. CDR3 sequence (DNA): TGCGCCAGCAGCTTATCCGGGACGGGTAGCTCCTACGAGCAGTACTTC. The encoded protein is CASSLSGTGSSYEQYF. The full variable domain, rest sourced from reference TRBV5-1 and TRBJ2-7, is KAGVTQTPRYLIKTRGQQVTLSCSPISGHRSVSWYQQTPGQGLQFLFEYFSETQRNKGNFPGRFSGRQFSNSRSEMNVSTLELGDSALYLCASSLSGTGSSYEQYFGPGTRLTVT.